This T cell receptor beta chain stems from a study of cytomegalovirus exposure and HLA in healthy donors. Across the study: Early released data comprised some 91 million unique TCRs from HLA-typed donors.

With 4 bases removed from V and 4 bases from J, the gap between germline ends came to 8 bases. This CDR3 is 13 amino acids long. From germline, CDR1 is SGDLS and CDR2 YYNGEE. The study ran its PCR with 60 Vbeta and 13 Jbeta primers. The data were produced by immunoSEQ multiplex PCR, yet TCRdb's version contains in-frame clones alone and is incomplete. The sample lists tens of thousands of clones; around 80% were seen once. A note on this clone: Its specificity is unknown.

Regarding the study as a whole: Among the most significant clusters, several appeared linked to common viral pathogens in a later analysis.

This clonotype originated in a woman aged 45-65 years in good health and CMV-seropositive. Sequenced: PBMCs. This rearrangement joins TRBV9 to TRBJ2-2, with a tentative D call TRBD2 (5 bases). This CDR3 reads CASSPDFTGELFF. The DNA of the CDR3 is TGTGCCAGCAGCCCGGACTTCACCGGGGAGCTGTTTTTT.